This is a list of T cell receptor beta chains from one sample in a study of sequential checkpoint blockade in melanoma. Assay: immunoSEQ multiplex PCR; the TCRdb copy retains only in-frame clones and omits some. The sample contains about 18,000 clones, roughly 73% of which appear only once. The material sequenced was tumor tissue (inferred from file names), taken from a patient given nivolumab and ipilimumab in sequence. These TCRs come from a human donor with melanoma. The CDR3 runs from the conserved cysteine through the conserved F or W. D genes are given only for firm matches. Size values are once, few and many counts, or a class for expanded clones, and some rows have none.

V gene,CDR3 length,J gene,clone size,D gene,CDR3 protein,CDR3 DNA
TRBV9,13,TRBJ1-3,NA,NA,CASSLGTGNTIYF,TGTGCCAGCAGCCTAGGGACCGGAAACACCATATATTTT
TRBV10-3,16,TRBJ1-1,NA,TRBD1,CAISELGQGADTEAFF,TGTGCCATCAGTGAGTTGGGACAGGGGGCGGATACTGAAGCTTTCTTT
TRBV14,14,TRBJ1-2,NA,NA,CASSQVGLRLGYTF,TGTGCCAGCAGCCAAGTGGGGCTCCGATTGGGCTACACCTTC
TRBV11-1,14,TRBJ2-2,few,TRBD1,CASSTLQGTGELFF,TGTGCCAGCAGCACCTTACAGGGGACCGGGGAGCTGTTTTTT
TRBV9,16,TRBJ1-3,NA,NA,CASSVSPTDSGNTIYF,TGTGCCAGCAGCGTAAGCCCCACGGATTCAGGAAACACCATATATTTT
TRBV19,17,TRBJ2-1,NA,NA,CASSIEAISSSYNEQFF,TGTGCCAGTAGTATAGAAGCGATATCGAGCTCCTACAATGAGCAGTTCTTC
TRBV28,14,TRBJ1-1,NA,NA,CASKSGVLNTEAFF,TGTGCCAGCAAATCTGGGGTTTTGAACACTGAAGCTTTCTTT
TRBV27,13,TRBJ1-1,few,NA,CASSRRGYTEAFF,TGTGCCAGCAGTAGGCGGGGGTACACTGAAGCTTTCTTT
TRBV28,16,TRBJ2-7,NA,TRBD2,CASSKSGGNSLYEQYF,TGTGCCAGCAGTAAATCGGGAGGGAATTCCCTCTACGAGCAGTACTTC
TRBV2,14,TRBJ2-5,NA,TRBD1,CASSARDSQETQYF,TGTGCCAGCAGCGCTCGGGACAGTCAAGAGACCCAGTACTTC
TRBV16,16,TRBJ2-1,NA,TRBD1,CASSQFLGTGGNEQFF,TGTGCCAGCAGCCAATTCTTAGGGACAGGCGGCAATGAGCAGTTCTTC
TRBV5-1,14,TRBJ2-7,NA,NA,CASSLGYGTYEQYF,TGCGCCAGCAGCCTTGGATATGGAACCTACGAGCAGTACTTC